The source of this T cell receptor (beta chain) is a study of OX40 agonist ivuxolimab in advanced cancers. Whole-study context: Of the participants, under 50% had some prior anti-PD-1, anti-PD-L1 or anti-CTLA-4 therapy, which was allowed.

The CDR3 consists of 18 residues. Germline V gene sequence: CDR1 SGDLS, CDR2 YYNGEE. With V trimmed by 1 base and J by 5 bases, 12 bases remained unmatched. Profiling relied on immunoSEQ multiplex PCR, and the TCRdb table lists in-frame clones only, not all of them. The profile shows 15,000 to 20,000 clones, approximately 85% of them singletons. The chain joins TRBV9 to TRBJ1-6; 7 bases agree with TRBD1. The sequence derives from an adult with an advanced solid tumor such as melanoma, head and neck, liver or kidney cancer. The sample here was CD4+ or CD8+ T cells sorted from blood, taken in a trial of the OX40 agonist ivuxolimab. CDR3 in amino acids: CASSVHGQAGSDNSPLHF. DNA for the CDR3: TGTGCCAGCAGCGTACACGGACAGGCGGGTTCGGATAATTCACCCCTCCACTTT.